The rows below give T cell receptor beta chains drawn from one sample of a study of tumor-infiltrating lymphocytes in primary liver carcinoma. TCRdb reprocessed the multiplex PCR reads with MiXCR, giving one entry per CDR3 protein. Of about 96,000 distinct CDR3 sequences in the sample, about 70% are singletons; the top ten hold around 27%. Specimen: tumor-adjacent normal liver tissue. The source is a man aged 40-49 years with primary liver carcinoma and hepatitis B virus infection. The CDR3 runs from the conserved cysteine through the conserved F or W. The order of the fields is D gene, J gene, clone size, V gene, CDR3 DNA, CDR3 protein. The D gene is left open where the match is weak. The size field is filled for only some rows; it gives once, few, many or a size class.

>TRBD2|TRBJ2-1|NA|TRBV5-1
TGCGCCAGCAGCTTTGGGACTAGCGGGAGGGCAGAGCAGTTCTTC
CASSFGTSGRAEQFF
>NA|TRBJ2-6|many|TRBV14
TGTGCCAGCAGCCAACGGTCGATCTCAGTTGGGGCCAACGTCCTGACTTTC
CASSQRSISVGANVLTF
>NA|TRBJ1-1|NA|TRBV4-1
TGCGCCAGTAGCCAACTCAAGGAGGGTGACACTGAAGCTTTCTTT
CASSQLKEGDTEAFF
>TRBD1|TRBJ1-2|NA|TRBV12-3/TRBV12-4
TGTGCCAGCAGTTGGATTACAGGGGATGGCTTCACCTTC
CASSWITGDGFTF
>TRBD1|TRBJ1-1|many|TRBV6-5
TGTGCCAGCACGGAGACAGGGGTCACTGAAGCTTTCTTT
CASTETGVTEAFF
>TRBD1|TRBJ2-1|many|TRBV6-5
TGTGCCAGCAGTGGACGGGACAGGGAAAGACATGAGCAGTTCTTC
CASSGRDRERHEQFF
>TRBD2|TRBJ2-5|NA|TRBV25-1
TGTGCCAGCAGTGAATGGCTAGCGGGAGAGGAGACCCAGAACTTC
CASSEWLAGEETQNF
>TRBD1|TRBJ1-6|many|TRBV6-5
TGTGCCAGCAGAACGGGACAGGGATTTAATTCACCCCTCCACTTT
CASRTGQGFNSPLHF
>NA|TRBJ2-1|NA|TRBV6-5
TGTGGCAGGAGTGGTGGGACATCCTACAATGAGCAGTTCTTC
CGRSGGTSYNEQFF
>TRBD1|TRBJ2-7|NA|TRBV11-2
TGCGTCAGCAGCGCCCGGGACAGGGGTTTCTACGAGCAGTACTTC
CVSSARDRGFYEQYF
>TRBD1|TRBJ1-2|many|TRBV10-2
TGCGCCAGCCGGGGACAGGGTGGCACAAACTATGGCTACACCTTC
CASRGQGGTNYGYTF
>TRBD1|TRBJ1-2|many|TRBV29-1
TGCAGCGTCGCGAAGGGGCAGGGGGATGGCTACACCTTC
CSVAKGQGDGYTF
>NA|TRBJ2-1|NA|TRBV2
TGTGCCAGCAGTGAATCAGTAGCAACTGAGCAGTTCTTC
CASSESVATEQFF
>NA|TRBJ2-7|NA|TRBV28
TGTGCCAGCAGCCTAATGTTCGGCAAGCAGCACTTC
CASSLMFGKQHF
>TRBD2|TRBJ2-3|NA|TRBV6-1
TGTGCCAGCAGTGAACCAGCTAGCGGGTCGTATAGCATAGATATGCAGTATTTT
CASSEPASGSYSIDMQYF
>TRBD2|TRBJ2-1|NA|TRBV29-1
TGCGGCGTTGAAGGGTCCCTGATAAGCGGGGTCGTAGATGAGCAGTTCTTC
CGVEGSLISGVVDEQFF
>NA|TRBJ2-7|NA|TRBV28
TGTGCCAGCAGATCACGGACACGAGCCTACGAGCAGTACTTC
CASRSRTRAYEQYF
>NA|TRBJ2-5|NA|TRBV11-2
TGTGCCAGCAGCTCGGGGATCCAAGAGACCCAGTATTTC
CASSSGIQETQYF
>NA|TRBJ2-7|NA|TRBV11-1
TGTGCCAGCAGCTTAGTCCCAGACGTCCAGTACTTC
CASSLVPDVQYF
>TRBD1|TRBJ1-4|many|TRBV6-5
TGTGCCAGTTTTCCGGGGGACAGCCTTAATGAAAAACTGTTTTTT
CASFPGDSLNEKLFF
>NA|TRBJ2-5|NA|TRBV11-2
TGTGCCGGCAGCTTCGAACTTGTAGAGACCCAGTACTTC
CAGSFELVETQYF
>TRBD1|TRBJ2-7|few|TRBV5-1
TGCGCCAGCAGCGCGGACAGGAACTACGAGCAGTACTTC
CASSADRNYEQYF